This is a list of T cell receptor beta chains from one sample in a study of T cell responses to AZD1222 COVID-19 vaccine. The method was immunoSEQ multiplex PCR; TCRdb's version includes in-frame clones alone and lacks a portion of them. The sample contains around 160,000 clones, approximately 78% of which appear only once. The sample here was peripheral blood, taken on day 0 of MenACWY control vaccination. These TCRs come from an adult in good health. The CDR3 runs from the conserved cysteine through the conserved F or W. Fields, in order: CDR3 DNA, CDR3 protein, clone size, V gene, D gene, J gene. D genes are given only for firm matches. Clone size appears in some rows only: once, few, many, or a class for an expanded clone.

TGTGCCAGCAGCCAGCGGGACGGGAATGAAAAACTGTTTTTT	CASSQRDGNEKLFF	.	TRBV3-1/TRBV3-2	.	TRBJ1-4
TGCAGCGTTGGTTGGGGTCCGAACACTGAAGCTTTCTTT	CSVGWGPNTEAFF	once	TRBV29-1	.	TRBJ1-1
TGCGCCAGCAGCTTGGGAAGTACTGAGACCCAGTACTTC	CASSLGSTETQYF	few	TRBV5-1	.	TRBJ2-5
TGTGCCAGCAGTCAGGACAGCCTTGGAAACACCATATATTTT	CASSQDSLGNTIYF	.	TRBV2	.	TRBJ1-3
TGTGCCAGCAGTCCCGGGACACCAACAAGTAACACTGAAGCTTTCTTT	CASSPGTPTSNTEAFF	.	TRBV28	.	TRBJ1-1
TGTGCCAGTAGTCCAGGGGGCTTATCTAATCAGCCCCAGCATTTT	CASSPGGLSNQPQHF	few	TRBV19	TRBD1	TRBJ1-5
TGCGCCAGCAGTGAGCCAGGGATGAATGAGCAGTTCTTC	CASSEPGMNEQFF	once	TRBV10-1	.	TRBJ2-1
TGTGCCAGCACCTTGACCGCCCAATCGGAGGGCTACACCTTC	CASTLTAQSEGYTF	.	TRBV21-1	.	TRBJ1-2
TGTGCCAGCAGCCAAGGACTCTCGGCTAGCGGGGATCGGGCGGCCCAGTACTTC	CASSQGLSASGDRAAQYF	.	TRBV14	TRBD2	TRBJ2-5
TGTGCCAGCAGTTTGAACTATGGCTACACCTTC	CASSLNYGYTF	few	TRBV12-3/TRBV12-4	.	TRBJ1-2
TGTGCCAGTAGCCAAACCATTTCACCCCTCCACTTT	CASSQTISPLHF	.	TRBV19	.	TRBJ1-6
TGTGCCAGCAGTCCTAGCCCAGATACGCAGTATTTT	CASSPSPDTQYF	.	TRBV2	.	TRBJ2-3
TGTGCAAGTCGCTTCCGGGACTCACCCCTCCACTTT	CASRFRDSPLHF	few	TRBV12-2	.	TRBJ1-6
TGTGCCAGCAACTCCAAAACAGGCTCCACCACCATATATTTT	CASNSKTGSTTIYF	once	TRBV7-9	.	TRBJ1-3
TGTGCCAGCAGCTTATCTGCCCTGAACAGGGAGGCGCAGCAGTACTTC	CASSLSALNREAQQYF	.	TRBV11-1	.	TRBJ2-7
TGCGCCAGCAGCTTGCTGGACAAGATAAATTCACCCCTCCACTTT	CASSLLDKINSPLHF	.	TRBV5-1	.	TRBJ1-6
TGTGCCAGCAGCGTATTGACAGCGAACGGTGAGCAGTTCTTC	CASSVLTANGEQFF	.	TRBV7-6	.	TRBJ2-1
TGTGCCAGCAGTTTATCCAACCCTGGAAGTGGCTACACCTTC	CASSLSNPGSGYTF	many	TRBV27	.	TRBJ1-2
TGTGCCTGGGTGAGGCCGTTACGGGAGACCCAGTACTTC	CAWVRPLRETQYF	.	TRBV27	.	TRBJ2-5
TGTGCCAGTAGTAAGGTCGGCAGGGGCGCAACTAATGAAAAACTGTTTTTT	CASSKVGRGATNEKLFF	.	TRBV19	.	TRBJ1-4
TGTGCCAGCAGCTCCCTACAGGGACGAGCCAATGAGCAGTTCTTC	CASSSLQGRANEQFF	.	TRBV11-2	.	TRBJ2-1
TGTGCCAGCAGTCTAAAATATTCTGAAGCTTTCTTT	CASSLKYSEAFF	.	TRBV28	.	TRBJ1-1
TGTGCCAGCAGCCCGGGGGCTGGCGGGGGTACCTACGAGCAGTACTTC	CASSPGAGGGTYEQYF	.	TRBV5-4	.	TRBJ2-7
TGTGCCAGCAGCCGGGACAGGGCTTATGGCTACACCTTC	CASSRDRAYGYTF	.	TRBV3-1/TRBV3-2	TRBD1	TRBJ1-2
TGCGCCAGCAGTCTGGATCCGGGGAATACTGAAGCTTTCTTT	CASSLDPGNTEAFF	.	TRBV5-1	.	TRBJ1-1
TGCGCCAGCAGTCTGGCGGCAGGGAACATTCAGTACTTC	CASSLAAGNIQYF	.	TRBV10-1	.	TRBJ2-4
TGTGCCAGCTCACCCGGGACAGCTAATAATGGCTACACCTTC	CASSPGTANNGYTF	.	TRBV18	TRBD1	TRBJ1-2
TGTGCCAGCAGCCCCCGGGACAGGGAGAACACTGAAGCTTTCTTT	CASSPRDRENTEAFF	.	TRBV5-4	TRBD1	TRBJ1-1
TGTGCCAGCAGCATGGCGGGGACTGAGCAGTTCTTC	CASSMAGTEQFF	.	TRBV9	.	TRBJ2-1
TGTGCCAGCAGCCCGAACAGGGATTCTTTCTACGAGCAGTACTTC	CASSPNRDSFYEQYF	few	TRBV11-1	.	TRBJ2-7
TGCGCCAGCAGCCATCTAATGGACCCTCGGCCCATCAATGAAAAACTGTTTTTT	CASSHLMDPRPINEKLFF	once	TRBV4-1	.	TRBJ1-4
TGTGCCAGTAGTATCGGACGGATCAATCAGCCCCAGCATTTT	CASSIGRINQPQHF	few	TRBV19	.	TRBJ1-5
TGTGCCAGCAGCTTTGCCAGACAGGGGGCATCAGCTTTCTTT	CASSFARQGASAFF	.	TRBV7-3	TRBD1	TRBJ1-1
TGTGCCTGGAGTTGGGCTAGCACAGATACGCAGTATTTT	CAWSWASTDTQYF	.	TRBV30	.	TRBJ2-3
TGTGCCAGCAGCTTAGCCAGACAAGAGACCCAGTACTTC	CASSLARQETQYF	.	TRBV7-6	.	TRBJ2-5
TGTGCCAGCAGCTTGGGCCGAGGGCGGTCACCCCTCCACTTT	CASSLGRGRSPLHF	.	TRBV5-4	.	TRBJ1-6
TGTGCCAGTAGTATGGGGGTTGGGGGCAATCAGCCCCAGCATTTT	CASSMGVGGNQPQHF	.	TRBV19	.	TRBJ1-5
TGTGCCGCTAACTACGAGCAGTACTTC	CAANYEQYF	.	TRBV25-1	.	TRBJ2-7
TGCGCCAGCAGTGAGTCGGGACTAGCGGGGCCCGGCGGGGAGCTGTTTTTT	CASSESGLAGPGGELFF	.	TRBV10-1	TRBD2	TRBJ2-2
TGTGCCAGCAGCTTGGTACAAGAGAGCTCTACGCAGTATTTT	CASSLVQESSTQYF	.	TRBV5-4	.	TRBJ2-3